The 23 T cell receptor beta chains presented below share a single source sample, sequenced in a study of OX40 agonist ivuxolimab in advanced cancers. Profiling relied on immunoSEQ multiplex PCR, and the TCRdb table lists in-frame clones only, not all of them. Of some 87,000 clones listed, approximately 90% are singletons. Sequencing was performed on CD4+ or CD8+ T cells sorted from blood, taken in a trial of the OX40 agonist ivuxolimab. Receptors were obtained from an adult with an advanced solid tumor such as melanoma, head and neck, liver or kidney cancer.

This clone appeared once. The gene calls are TRBV9 and TRBJ1-2, with D possibly matching TRBD1 (5 bases). The length of the CDR3 is 13 residues. V dropped 3 bases and J dropped 5 bases, with 11 bases sitting between them. Germline CDR1 reads SGDLS; CDR2 reads YYNGEE. CDR3: CASSAVGGYGYTF. DNA of the CDR3: TGTGCCAGCAGCGCAGTGGGGGGATATGGCTACACCTTC.

The CDR3 region has the DNA TGTGCCAGCAGGCAGGACAGGGGAAGCGGCTACACCTTC. This sequence encodes CASRQDRGSGYTF. The chain joins TRBV6-5 to TRBJ1-2; TRBD1 matches at 9 bases. The CDR3 runs 13 residues. V shed 6 bases, J shed 8 bases, and the junction held 7 bases outside the gene matches. CDR1 and CDR2 from the germline V gene are MNHEY and SVGAGI.

The V gene is TRBV18, the J gene TRBJ1-5; D uncertain. The CDR3 is 14 residues long. V lost 3 bases to trimming and J lost 2 bases, with 8 bases between them. Germline V lookup: CDR1 KGHSH, CDR2 LQKENI. CDR3 protein: CASSPGGGNQPQHF. The CDR3 DNA reads TGTGCCAGCTCACCTGGTGGAGGCAATCAGCCCCAGCATTTT.

For the CDR3, the DNA is TGTGCCAGCAGCACACAGGGCTACGAGCAGTACTTC. It translates to CASSTQGYEQYF. This chain joins TRBV14 and TRBJ2-7, with TRBD1 as a possible D gene (6 bases). Per the germline V gene, CDR1 is SGHDN and CDR2 is FVKESK. CDR3 size: 12 residues. The V end was cut by 5 bases, the J end by 3 bases, with 8 bases between.

The chain carries TRBV30 and TRBJ1-1; TRBD1 is a possible D gene (6 bases). Trimming stripped 0 bases from V and 4 bases from J, with 12 bases between. The CDR3 is 14 residues long. The germline CDR1 and CDR2 sequences are GTSNPN and SVGIG (reference sequence). The CDR3 bases are TGTGCCTGGAGTGTAGGGGGGCGGTTCACTGAAGCTTTCTTT. Amino acids: CAWSVGGRFTEAFF.

This clone has only one observation. The chain recombines TRBV28 with TRBJ2-1; TRBD1 or TRBD2 may be the D gene (5 bases each). The CDR3 sequence is 15 residues long. CDR1 is MDHEN and CDR2 is SYDVKM in the germline V gene. The V end lost 2 bases, the J end lost 6 bases, and 14 bases lay between the germline ends. DNA for the CDR3: TGTGCCAGCAGTTTAACGGGCCGGGGCCTCAATGAGCAGTTCTTC. Protein: CASSLTGRGLNEQFF.

The V call is TRBV7-8, the J call TRBJ2-3, with 7 bases aligning to TRBD2. After removal of 3 bases from V and 4 bases from J, the junction contained 7 bases not matched to a gene. The CDR3 length is 15 residues. Per the germline V gene, CDR1 is SGHVS and CDR2 is FQNEAQ. The CDR3 DNA is TGTGCCAGCAGCTTGGCGGGAGAGGGCCCAGATACGCAGTATTTT. It yields the protein CASSLAGEGPDTQYF.

The rearrangement links TRBV29-1 to TRBJ2-7, with D hard to call. This CDR3 is 11 amino acids long. CDR1 and CDR2 from the germline V gene are SQVTM and ANQGSEA. The V end was cut by 3 bases, the J end by 0 bases, with 3 bases between. CDR3 sequence reads: CSVDTSYEQYF. DNA for the CDR3: TGCAGCGTTGACACCTCCTACGAGCAGTACTTC.

This chain uses TRBV27 with TRBJ2-7; tentative D call: TRBD2 (6 bases). The germline V gene encodes CDR1 MNHEY and CDR2 SMNVEV (reference sequence). This CDR3 has 14 residues. V lost 2 bases, J lost 0 bases, and 8 bases lay in between. CDR3 sequence: CASSLGGTSYEQYF. The CDR3 DNA sequence: TGTGCCAGCAGTTTAGGAGGGACCTCCTACGAGCAGTACTTC.

The CDR3 loop is CASSERLAGSEQYF. As DNA, the CDR3 is TGTGCCAGCAGTGAACGACTAGCGGGGAGCGAGCAGTACTTC. V is TRBV6-1 and J is TRBJ2-7; 11 bases agree with TRBD2. This CDR3 contains 14 residues. J was trimmed by 6 bases and V by 2 bases; bases with no gene match: 3. CDR1 MNHNS and CDR2 SASEGT come from the germline V gene.

The V gene is TRBV19, the J gene TRBJ1-3, with D unclear. The CDR3 has 16 residues. Germline CDR1 and CDR2: LNHDA and SQIVND (reference sequence). V shed 2 bases and J shed 1 base, with 12 bases lying between them. This CDR3 reads CASSIMAQASGNTIYF. As DNA, the CDR3 is TGTGCCAGTAGTATAATGGCCCAGGCATCTGGAAACACCATATATTTT.

This clone was counted once. The gene calls are TRBV4-1 and TRBJ2-3, with D perhaps matching TRBD1 (6 bases). V lost 4 bases to trimming and J lost 2 bases, with 13 bases between them. CDR3 size: 15 residues. Per the germline V gene, CDR1 is MGHRA and CDR2 is YSYEKL. CDR3: CASSLDRITTDTQYF. The CDR3 DNA is TGCGCCAGCAGCCTTGACAGGATCACCACAGATACGCAGTATTTT.

Concerning this clone itself: Other DNA sequences in this specimen translate into the identical CDR3. The rearrangement links TRBV5-8 to TRBJ1-4, with D uncertain. The CDR3 spans 16 residues. Germline V CDR1 and CDR2: SGHTS, YDEGEE. With 0 bases removed from V and 0 bases from J, the gap between germline ends came to 9 bases. The CDR3 region has the DNA TGTGCCAGCAGCTTGGGGCAGGCGGCAACTAATGAAAAACTGTTTTTT. Its translation is CASSLGQAATNEKLFF.

The chain has TRBV2 and TRBJ2-3; tentatively, D is TRBD1 (6 bases). CDR3 size: 15 residues. With 4 bases removed from V and 3 bases from J, the gap between germline ends came to 14 bases. Per the germline V gene, CDR1 is SNHLY and CDR2 is FYNNEI. DNA of the CDR3: TGTGCCAGCAGTGTTACAGGGAGAGGGACAGATACGCAGTATTTT. As protein: CASSVTGRGTDTQYF.

The genes are TRBV4-1 and TRBJ2-7; TRBD2 matches 14 bases. The germline V gene has CDR1 MGHRA and CDR2 YSYEKL. The CDR3 has 18 residues. Trimming at V came to 1 base and at J to 5 bases, leaving 10 bases not matched to a gene. CDR3 bases: TGCGCCAGCAGCCAAGTGGACATGGGACTAGCGGGAGCCCACGAGCAGTACTTC. This translates into CASSQVDMGLAGAHEQYF.

The rearrangement links TRBV25-1 to TRBJ1-2, with D unresolved. CDR3 length: 13 amino acids. Germline V gene sequence: CDR1 MGHDK, CDR2 SYGVNS. V was clipped by 4 bases and J by 8 bases, with 14 bases between them. Here the CDR3 DNA reads TGTGCCAGCAGTGGGGAGGTTGCTAGGGGCTACACCTTC. Residues: CASSGEVARGYTF.

V usage is TRBV29-1 and J usage is TRBJ2-3; 9 bases are shared with TRBD1. Germline V gives CDR1 SQVTM, CDR2 ANQGSEA. The length of the CDR3 is 17 residues. V lost 1 base, J lost 1 base, and 9 bases stayed unmatched. DNA for the CDR3: TGCAGCGTTGAAGTAGGACAGGGGTTAATAGGCACAGATACGCAGTATTTT. Residues: CSVEVGQGLIGTDTQYF.

The J gene is TRBJ2-7, the V gene TRBV6-1; 7 bases are shared with TRBD1. The V segment lost 6 bases and the J segment 1 base; nucleotides outside the gene matches: 9. This CDR3 has 15 residues. CDR1 and CDR2 (germline): MNHNS, SASEGT. The CDR3 DNA is TGTGCCAGCAGAGAGACAGGGATAGGGTCCTACGAGCAGTACTTC. It yields the protein CASRETGIGSYEQYF.

The chain carries TRBV6-1 and TRBJ1-2; no clear D gene. This CDR3 contains 12 residues. Germline V gene data show CDR1 as MNHNS and CDR2 as SASEGT. The V end was cut by 0 bases, the J end by 1 base, with 0 bases between. CDR3 sequence reads: CASSEANYGYTF. Here the CDR3 DNA reads TGTGCCAGCAGTGAAGCTAACTATGGCTACACCTTC.

The chain is built from TRBV7-9 and TRBJ1-1; D is possibly TRBD1 (5 bases). The ends were cut back, 5 bases at V and 5 bases at J, with 12 bases in the middle. The CDR3 consists of 13 residues. CDR1 and CDR2 from the germline V gene are SEHNR and FQNEAQ (reference sequence). The CDR3 loop is CASSAGEGTEAFF. The CDR3 nucleotides read TGTGCCAGCAGCGCCGGAGAGGGGACTGAAGCTTTCTTT.

The chain has TRBV6-6 and TRBJ2-2; D may be TRBD1 (5 bases). Germline-derived CDR1 and CDR2 are MNHNY and SVGAGI (reference sequence). V was cut by 7 bases and J by 5 bases, with 14 bases left in between. There are 14 residues in the CDR3. The CDR3 sequence is CASTDIPITGELFF. CDR3 nucleotides: TGTGCCAGCACGGACATCCCCATTACCGGGGAGCTGTTTTTT.

This rearrangement joins TRBV6-5 to TRBJ2-7, with 8 bases matching TRBD1. The CDR3 runs to 13 residues. Trimming took 5 bases from V and 9 from J; bases not matched to a gene: 9. The germline V gene encodes CDR1 MNHEY and CDR2 SVGAGI. As DNA, the CDR3 is TGTGCCAGCAGTGACCACGGACAGGGATGGCAGTACTTC. It specifies CASSDHGQGWQYF.

The gene calls are TRBV7-6 and TRBJ2-3; TRBD1 or TRBD2 may be the D gene (7 bases each). This CDR3 comprises 16 residues. Germline assignment: CDR1 SGHVS and CDR2 FNYEAQ. V gave up 4 bases and J gave up 5 bases, with 19 bases separating them. The CDR3 loop is CASSSRGGGGVDTQYF. The CDR3 DNA sequence: TGTGCCAGCAGCTCCCGGGGAGGGGGCGGCGTAGATACGCAGTATTTT.